This is a list of T cell receptor beta chains from one sample in a study of shared clonotypes between healthy human individuals. The data were produced by immunoSEQ multiplex PCR, yet TCRdb's version contains in-frame clones alone and is incomplete. The data contain more than 600,000 clones, about 90% of them singletons. The specimen sequenced was naive CD8+ T cells sorted from blood. The receptor source for this set is a man aged 25-45 years in good health. Each CDR3 is given without its conserved first and last residue.

J gene,V gene,CDR3 protein
TRBJ2-1,TRBV27,ASGAGPAPYNEQF
TRBJ1-3,TRBV29-1,SVVGNSGNTIY
.,TRBV4-2,ASSQERAGPTYEQY
TRBJ1-5,TRBV19,ASRRGQGALNQPQH
TRBJ2-3,TRBV4-1,ASSQVTGTQY
TRBJ2-1,TRBV28,ASSRLSGSPDEQF
TRBJ2-7,TRBV27,ASVLPCDYEQY
TRBJ1-1,TRBV19,ASSIGHSNEAF
TRBJ1-2,TRBV27,ASSSLANYGYT
TRBJ1-1,TRBV29-1,SVRRLNTEAF
TRBJ2-5,TRBV9,ASSPWDRTETQY
TRBJ2-1,TRBV30,AWSVRGKMANEQF
TRBJ2-3,TRBV19,ASSIELAGANTQY
TRBJ1-5,TRBV27,ASSPLTNQPQH
TRBJ2-2,TRBV10-3,AIRTSGTNTGELF
TRBJ1-2,TRBV15,ATSREGRHTEGYT
TRBJ2-7,TRBV11-2,ASSLDPQRESAYEQY
TRBJ2-5,TRBV28,ASLQLPGETQY
TRBJ2-7,TRBV11-2,ASSLGPTSYEQY
TRBJ2-1,TRBV7-9,AIQRQGSRNEQF
TRBJ1-4,TRBV2,ASSEWDRGATNEKLF
TRBJ2-1,TRBV27,ASTNGYNEQF
TRBJ1-3,TRBV9,ASSPPRGNTIY
TRBJ2-7,TRBV29-1,SVEERGSSYEQY
TRBJ2-7,TRBV10-3,AISEYVSGSYEQY
TRBJ2-1,TRBV5-8,ASSRDSGYNEQF
TRBJ1-5,TRBV19,ASSPDRGFFQPQH
TRBJ2-7,TRBV19,ASSFQGSYEQY